There are many counts of the clone carrying this TCR beta chain. Arm-PCR of CDR3 regions and iRepertoire HTBI primers were the basis on which TCR beta libraries were built. TCRdb analysed the multiplex PCR reads with MiXCR anew, one entry per CDR3 protein. This sample has 300,000 to 450,000 distinct CDR3 sequences; roughly a sixth occur once, and the top ten carry 22%. The data are from a study of regulatory T cells in long-lasting Graves disease. For the study at large: For a period under 3 months, newly diagnosed Graves' patients had taken antithyroid drugs.

The V end lost 5 bases, the J end lost 0 bases, and 19 bases lay between the germline ends. The CDR3 has 17 amino acids. Germline CDR1 SEHNR, CDR2 FQNEAQ (reference sequence). Time point given: newly diagnosed GD, antithyroid drugs for less than 3 months. From RNA extracted from PBMCs, the TCR library was made. The sequence was collected from a female donor with Graves disease. Sequencing was performed on peripheral blood mononuclear cells (PBMCs), taken at new diagnosis, from a patient treated with antithyroid drugs. The V and J genes are TRBV7-9 and TRBJ1-1; tentative D call: TRBD1 (5 bases). CDR3 protein: CASSQPTVRYLNTEAFF. In DNA, the CDR3 is TGTGCCAGCAGCCAACCGACAGTGAGGTACTTGAACACTGAAGCTTTCTTT.